These 19 T cell receptor beta chains were all obtained from the same sample, sequenced in a study of cytomegalovirus exposure and HLA in healthy donors. The PCR contained 60 Vbeta and 13 Jbeta primers. Method: immunoSEQ multiplex PCR; TCRdb's copy keeps in-frame clones and lacks some. The data contain approximately 140,000 clones, 82% of them singletons. Sequencing was performed on PBMCs. These receptors all stem from a boy aged 5-17 years in good health and CMV-seronegative.

The chain combines TRBV6-1 with TRBJ2-7; D is unresolved. This CDR3 spans 13 amino acids. The germline V gene encodes CDR1 MNHNS and CDR2 SASEGT. The germline V and J ends were trimmed by 5 bases and 5 bases, with 13 bases remaining between them. The DNA of the CDR3 is TGTGCCAGCAGTCTGGAGCCGACCCACGAGCAGTACTTC. It yields the protein CASSLEPTHEQYF.

The V gene is TRBV19, the J gene TRBJ2-7; 7 nucleotides line up with TRBD2. The CDR3 is 15 amino acids. From germline, CDR1 is LNHDA and CDR2 SQIVND (reference sequence). Trimming removed 3 bases from V and 2 bases from J; junction bases left unmatched: 7. The CDR3 nucleotides read TGTGCCAGTAGTATCTTGGGGGGGGGAACCTACGAGCAGTACTTC. This codes for CASSILGGGTYEQYF. Full variable domain (outside the CDR3, taken from reference TRBV19 and TRBJ2-7): DGGITQSPKYLFRKEGQNVTLSCEQNLNHDAMYWYRQDPGQGLRLIYYSQIVNDFQKGDIAEGYSVSREKKESFPLTVTSAQKNPTAFYLCASSILGGGTYEQYFGPGTRLTVT.

The chain has TRBV19 and TRBJ2-4; TRBD2 agrees at 7 bases. The CDR3 is 14 residues long. Trimming took 10 bases from V and 6 from J; bases not matched to a gene: 12. Per germline, CDR1 LNHDA and CDR2 SQIVND (reference sequence). In nucleotides, the CDR3 is TGTGCCACCCGGGATGGGGGGGTCGTAAACATTCAGTACTTC. Translating it yields CATRDGGVVNIQYF.

V is TRBV30 and J is TRBJ1-5; no clear D gene. The CDR3 has 12 amino acids. V gave up 0 bases and J gave up 6 bases, with 6 bases separating them. Germline V gives CDR1 GTSNPN, CDR2 SVGIG (reference sequence). The CDR3: CAWSVPSQPQHF. CDR3 nucleotides: TGTGCCTGGAGTGTCCCATCTCAGCCCCAGCATTTT.

The chain links TRBV30 to TRBJ2-1; 8 nucleotides align to TRBD2. This CDR3 is 12 amino acids long. Germline CDR1 GTSNPN, CDR2 SVGIG (reference sequence). The trim removed 2 bases at V and 12 bases at J, leaving 6 bases unmatched. This CDR3 is CAWSLPGTRQFF. The CDR3, as DNA: TGTGCCTGGAGTTTGCCCGGGACTAGGCAGTTCTTC.

The genes are TRBV5-4 and TRBJ1-2; TRBD1 might be the D (5 bases). CDR3 length: 16 residues. Germline CDR1 is SGHNT and CDR2 is YYREEE (reference sequence). Trimming cost V 4 bases and J 2 bases, with 18 bases left between them. Here the CDR3 reads CASSPVTGPANYGYTF. CDR3 sequence (DNA): TGTGCCAGCAGCCCCGTCACAGGTCCTGCAAACTATGGCTACACCTTC.

The chain uses TRBV2 and TRBJ2-5, with 8 bases that match TRBD1. This CDR3 has 11 residues. Trimming cost V 8 bases and J 5 bases; bases outside gene matches: 1. Germline-derived CDR1 and CDR2 are SNHLY and FYNNEI. The CDR3: CASDRGETQYF. The CDR3 nucleotides read TGTGCCAGCGACAGGGGTGAGACCCAGTACTTC. The full variable domain, rest sourced from reference TRBV2 and TRBJ2-5, is EPEVTQTPSHQVTQMGQEVILRCVPISNHLYFYWYRQILGQKVEFLVSFYNNEISEKSEIFDDQFSVERPDGSNFTLKIRSTKLEDSAMYFCASDRGETQYFGPGTRLLVL.

The CDR3 loop is CSSLGGSPEAFF. The CDR3 nucleotides are TGCAGCTCCCTGGGAGGGAGTCCTGAAGCTTTCTTT. The chain employs TRBV29-1 and TRBJ1-1; D ambiguous. Deletions cut 8 bases from V and 6 bases from J, with 16 bases between. CDR3 length: 12 residues. The germline V gene has CDR1 SQVTM and CDR2 ANQGSEA. Complete variable domain (other parts from reference TRBV29-1 and TRBJ1-1): SAVISQKPSRDICQRGTSLTIQCQVDSQVTMMFWYRQQPGQSLTLIATANQGSEATYESGFVIDKFPISRPNLTFSTLTVSNMSPEDSSIYLCSSLGGSPEAFFGQGTRLTVV.

This clone appeared a single time. The chain has TRBV19 and TRBJ2-2; TRBD1 matches at 10 bases. This CDR3 comprises 16 residues. Germline-derived CDR1 and CDR2 are LNHDA and SQIVND (reference sequence). Unmatched junction bases numbered 11, after V lost 5 bases and J lost 8 bases. The CDR3 DNA follows: TGTGCCAGTAGTTCTAGACAGGGGGCGCTTACGGGGGAGCTGTTTTTT. Encoded protein: CASSSRQGALTGELFF.

V and J are TRBV9 and TRBJ1-2, with a weak D call TRBD1 (5 bases). The CDR3 is 14 amino acids. V was cut by 3 bases and J by 6 bases, with 15 bases left in between. The germline gives CDR1 SGDLS, CDR2 YYNGEE. CDR3 sequence (DNA): TGTGCCAGCAGCGCGTTCGTGGGGGAGGATGGCTACACCTTC. Translation gives CASSAFVGEDGYTF.

The J gene is TRBJ1-1, the V gene TRBV10-1; 7 bases line up with TRBD1. CDR1 is WNHNN, CDR2 SYGVQD, per germline (reference sequence). This CDR3 spans 18 amino acids. V shed 6 bases, J shed 0 bases, and the junction held 16 bases outside the gene matches. Here the CDR3 DNA reads TGCGCCAGCAGCCTACTACCCGACAGGGACGAAATGAACACTGAAGCTTTCTTT. Its translation: CASSLLPDRDEMNTEAFF.

This chain joins TRBV2 and TRBJ1-4, with no clear D. The CDR3 loop spans 12 amino acids. Germline V gives CDR1 SNHLY, CDR2 FYNNEI. V was pared by 4 bases and J by 7 bases, with 7 bases between. CDR3 nucleotide sequence: TGTGCCAGCAGTGTTGCCGGTGAAAAACTGTTTTTT. This translates into CASSVAGEKLFF.

J is TRBJ2-2 and V is TRBV2, with 9 bases lining up with TRBD1. The CDR3 loop spans 16 amino acids. The J segment lost 6 bases and the V segment lost 6 bases, leaving 11 bases of the junction unmatched. The germline CDR1 and CDR2 sequences are SNHLY and FYNNEI. The CDR3 spells CASRDTGGAYPGELFF. Here the CDR3 DNA reads TGTGCCAGCAGGGATACAGGGGGCGCGTATCCCGGGGAGCTGTTTTTT.

This clone was detected only a few times. The DNA of the CDR3 is TGTGCCAGCAGCTTGGGGGACAGGGCCAATCAGCCCCAGCATTTT. Amino acid sequence: CASSLGDRANQPQHF. This chain joins TRBV5-4 and TRBJ1-5; TRBD1 aligns across 9 bases. V shed 0 bases and J 3 bases; nucleotides not matched to a gene: 1. Germline CDR1 reads SGHNT; CDR2 reads YYREEE (reference sequence). This CDR3 region has 15 residues.

The chain recombines TRBV11-2 with TRBJ1-2; D gene unclear. The CDR3 loop spans 14 amino acids. V was cut by 5 bases and J by 6 bases, with 16 bases left in between. Germline CDR1 SGHAT, CDR2 FQNNGV. The CDR3 reads CASSLPGRRNGYTF. The CDR3 DNA reads TGTGCCAGCAGCCTCCCGGGGAGGAGAAATGGCTACACCTTC. The full variable domain, its missing parts supplied by reference TRBV11-2 and TRBJ1-2, is EAGVAQSPRYKIIEKRQSVAFWCNPISGHATLYWYQQILGQGPKLLIQFQNNGVVDDSQLPKDRFSAERLKGVDSTLKIQPAKLEDSAVYLCASSLPGRRNGYTFGSGTRLTVV.

J is TRBJ2-5 and V is TRBV14; TRBD1 aligns across 9 bases. The CDR3 covers 16 residues. Germline values: CDR1 SGHDN, CDR2 FVKESK. Germline trimming cut 4 bases from V and 2 bases from J; bases unmatched to any gene: 8. CDR3 region: CASSRKPGQGQETQYF. CDR3 nucleotide sequence: TGTGCCAGCAGCCGCAAACCGGGACAGGGTCAAGAGACCCAGTACTTC.

V usage is TRBV29-1 and J usage is TRBJ1-1, with 7 bases lining up with TRBD1. In germline, CDR1 is SQVTM, CDR2 ANQGSEA. V lost 7 bases and J lost 5; bases outside the gene matches: 10. The CDR3 totals 13 residues. CDR3 sequence reads: CSATVGGSTEAFF. DNA of the CDR3: TGCAGCGCCACTGTAGGGGGCAGTACTGAAGCTTTCTTT. The whole variable domain, filled in from reference TRBV29-1 and TRBJ1-1, reads SAVISQKPSRDICQRGTSLTIQCQVDSQVTMMFWYRQQPGQSLTLIATANQGSEATYESGFVIDKFPISRPNLTFSTLTVSNMSPEDSSIYLCSATVGGSTEAFFGQGTRLTVV.

The table lists this clone with a few counts. The rearrangement uses TRBV6-1 and TRBJ1-1; possibly TRBD1 for D (6 bases). The V gene's germline CDR1 is MNHNS and CDR2 SASEGT. The germline V and J ends were trimmed by 6 bases and 1 base, with 12 bases remaining between them. This CDR3 region has 14 residues. In DNA form, the CDR3 reads TGTGCCAGCAGGAGACGGGACAAGAACACTGAAGCTTTCTTT. Residues: CASRRRDKNTEAFF.

This clone appeared once. The chain is built from TRBV27 and TRBJ1-1, with TRBD1 matching 7 bases. V lost 5 bases, J lost 1 base, and 7 bases stayed unmatched. The length of the CDR3 is 15 residues. Germline loops: CDR1 MNHEY, CDR2 SMNVEV (reference sequence). CDR3 bases: TGTGCCAGCAGTACCACCAGGGGGGCGAACACTGAAGCTTTCTTT. It yields the protein CASSTTRGANTEAFF.